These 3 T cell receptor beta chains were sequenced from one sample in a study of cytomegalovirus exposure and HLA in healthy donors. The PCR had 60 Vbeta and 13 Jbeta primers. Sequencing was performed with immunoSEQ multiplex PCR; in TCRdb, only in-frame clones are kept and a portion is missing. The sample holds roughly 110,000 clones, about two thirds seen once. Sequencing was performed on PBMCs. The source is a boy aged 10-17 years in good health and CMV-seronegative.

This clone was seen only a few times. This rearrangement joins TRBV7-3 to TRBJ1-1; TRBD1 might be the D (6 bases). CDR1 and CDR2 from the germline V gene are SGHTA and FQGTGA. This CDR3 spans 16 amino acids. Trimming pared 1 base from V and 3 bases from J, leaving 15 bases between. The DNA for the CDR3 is TGTGCCAGCAGCTTAAGTGGGACACCGGTCCACACTGAAGCTTTCTTT. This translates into CASSLSGTPVHTEAFF.

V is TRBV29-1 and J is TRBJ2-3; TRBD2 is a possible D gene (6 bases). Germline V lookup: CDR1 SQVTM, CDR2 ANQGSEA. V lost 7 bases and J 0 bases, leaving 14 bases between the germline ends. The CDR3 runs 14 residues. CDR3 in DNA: TGCAGCGCTTCGACGGGGACTAGCACAGATACGCAGTATTTT. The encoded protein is CSASTGTSTDTQYF.

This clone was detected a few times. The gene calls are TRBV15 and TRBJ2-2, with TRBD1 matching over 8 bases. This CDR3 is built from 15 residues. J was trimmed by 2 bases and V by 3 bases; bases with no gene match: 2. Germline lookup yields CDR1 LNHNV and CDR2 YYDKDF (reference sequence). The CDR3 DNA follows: TGTGCCACCAGCAGGGGACAGGTTAACACCGGGGAGCTGTTTTTT. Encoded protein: CATSRGQVNTGELFF.